These T cell receptor beta chains were read from a single sample in a study of early T cells in non-severe SARS-CoV-2 infection. TCRdb ran MiXCR on the 5' RACE reads and lists one entry per CDR3 protein. The repertoire holds about 35,000 distinct CDR3 sequences, with roughly 5.4% as singletons. The specimen was whole blood, collected at baseline. The receptors stem from an adult who was a healthcare worker with PCR-confirmed SARS-CoV-2 infection or an uninfected control (not recorded which). Each CDR3 is given without its conserved first and last residue. D genes are given only for firm matches. A row's size may be missing; if present it is once, few, many or a size class.

D | J | V | size | CDR3
- | TRBJ2-3 | TRBV12-3/TRBV12-4 | many | ASSFLAYTDTQY
TRBD1 | TRBJ1-5 | TRBV20-1 | many | SALRQGAYSNQPQH
- | TRBJ2-3 | TRBV15 | many | ATSRGGRYTQY
- | TRBJ1-4 | TRBV1 | many | TSSQGTATNEKLF
- | TRBJ2-1 | TRBV20-1 | many | SARGGEQF
TRBD2 | TRBJ2-1 | TRBV7-6 | few | ASSFRPGREYNEQF
- | TRBJ2-1 | TRBV6-5 | many | ASSPPPGTSEQF
TRBD2 | TRBJ2-4 | TRBV4-2 | many | ASSQGGVRGGNIQY
- | TRBJ1-1 | TRBV29-1 | many | SVEGAGNTEAF
- | TRBJ2-5 | TRBV20-1 | many | SAEALLQETQY
- | TRBJ1-5 | TRBV24-1 | - | ATSDSRYPRSNQPQH
- | TRBJ2-2 | TRBV6-5 | - | ASSYLKGAGELF
- | TRBJ2-1 | TRBV6-5 | many | ASSYSRNNEQF
TRBD2 | TRBJ2-3 | TRBV11-2 | many | ASSLLFRGRSTDTQY
TRBD1 | TRBJ1-2 | TRBV20-1 | many | SARDRGEGNYGYT
TRBD2 | TRBJ2-1 | TRBV20-1 | many | SAREIAGTSYNEQF
TRBD2 | TRBJ2-1 | TRBV5-1 | - | ASSFWTSGDPSI
- | TRBJ2-7 | TRBV7-9 | - | ATPGRAYEQY
- | TRBJ1-1 | TRBV5-1 | few | ASSLALGSTEAF
- | TRBJ1-2 | TRBV30 | few | AWSGSGTVAPYGYT
- | TRBJ2-2 | TRBV5-1 | few | ASSLGQYTGELF
- | TRBJ2-2 | TRBV20-1 | medium-sized | SARDPPREELF
- | TRBJ2-2 | TRBV9 | many | ASSTAGGPRELF